This T cell receptor (beta chain) was recovered during a study of blood T cell repertoires in COVID-19. Overall study: Researchers got acute and convalescent COVID-19 samples from the United States, Italy and Spain.

This CDR3 has 18 amino acids. Germline-derived CDR1 and CDR2 are MDHEN and SYDVKM. V shed 3 bases, J shed 4 bases, and the junction held 14 bases outside the gene matches. Source study methods: Amplified reference gene primers provided the basis for estimating nucleated cell counts. The assay was immunoSEQ multiplex PCR, and TCRdb's table has in-frame clones only and misses some. V and J calls and clone size are given by that table; D and trimming were obtained from the DNA. The table includes about 120,000 clones, about 89% detected once. Input material: peripheral blood. This rearrangement joins TRBV28 to TRBJ1-5; TRBD1 aligns across 8 bases. This receptor was obtained from a human donor with acute or convalescent COVID-19. The donor label of this sample is uncertain. CDR3 region: CASSLSLSGQGRNQPQHF. CDR3 DNA: TGTGCCAGCAGTTTGTCATTATCCGGACAGGGTCGGAATCAGCCCCAGCATTTT. The variable domain in full, with the rest retrieved from reference TRBV28 and TRBJ1-5, is DVKVTQSSRYLVKRTGEKVFLECVQDMDHENMFWYRQDPGLGLRLIYFSYDVKMKEKGDIPEGYSVSREKKERFSLILESASTNQTSMYLCASSLSLSGQGRNQPQHFGDGTRLSIL.